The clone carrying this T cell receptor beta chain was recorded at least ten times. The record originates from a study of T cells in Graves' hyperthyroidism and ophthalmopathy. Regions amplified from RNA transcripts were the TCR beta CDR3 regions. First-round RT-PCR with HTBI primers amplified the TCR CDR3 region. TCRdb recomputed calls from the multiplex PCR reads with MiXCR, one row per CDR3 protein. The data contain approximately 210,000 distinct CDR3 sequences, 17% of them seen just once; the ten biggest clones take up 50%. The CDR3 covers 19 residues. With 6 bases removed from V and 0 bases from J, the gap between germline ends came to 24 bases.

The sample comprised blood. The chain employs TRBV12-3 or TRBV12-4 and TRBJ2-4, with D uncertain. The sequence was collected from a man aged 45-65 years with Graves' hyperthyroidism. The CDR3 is CASSPKSVPFFLAKNIQYF. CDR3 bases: TGTGCCAGCAGCCCGAAGTCGGTTCCTTTTTTTCTAGCCAAAAACATTCAGTACTTC.